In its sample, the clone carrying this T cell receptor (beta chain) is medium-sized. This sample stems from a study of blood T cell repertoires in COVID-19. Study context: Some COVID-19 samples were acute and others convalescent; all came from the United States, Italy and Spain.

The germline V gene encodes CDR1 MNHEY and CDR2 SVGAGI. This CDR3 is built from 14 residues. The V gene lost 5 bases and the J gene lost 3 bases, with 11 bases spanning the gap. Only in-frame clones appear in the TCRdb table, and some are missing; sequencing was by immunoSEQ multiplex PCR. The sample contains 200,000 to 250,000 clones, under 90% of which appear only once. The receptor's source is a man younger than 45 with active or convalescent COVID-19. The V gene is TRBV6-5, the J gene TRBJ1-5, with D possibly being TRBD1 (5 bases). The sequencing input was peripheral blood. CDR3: CASSQDNTNQPQHF. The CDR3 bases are TGTGCCAGCAGTCAGGACAATACCAATCAGCCCCAGCATTTT.